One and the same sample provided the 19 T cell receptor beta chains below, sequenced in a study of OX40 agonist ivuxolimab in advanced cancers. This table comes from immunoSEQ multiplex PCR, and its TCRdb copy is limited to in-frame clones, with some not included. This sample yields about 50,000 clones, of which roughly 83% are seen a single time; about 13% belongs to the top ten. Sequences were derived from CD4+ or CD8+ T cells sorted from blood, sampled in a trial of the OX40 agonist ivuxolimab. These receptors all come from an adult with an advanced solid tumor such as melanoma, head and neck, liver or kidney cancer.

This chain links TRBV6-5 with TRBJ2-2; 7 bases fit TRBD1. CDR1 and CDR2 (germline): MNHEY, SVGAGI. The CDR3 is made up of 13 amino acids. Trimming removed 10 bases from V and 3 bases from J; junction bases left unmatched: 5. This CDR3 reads CATGTDYTGELFF. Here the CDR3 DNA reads TGTGCCACCGGGACAGACTACACCGGGGAGCTGTTTTTT.

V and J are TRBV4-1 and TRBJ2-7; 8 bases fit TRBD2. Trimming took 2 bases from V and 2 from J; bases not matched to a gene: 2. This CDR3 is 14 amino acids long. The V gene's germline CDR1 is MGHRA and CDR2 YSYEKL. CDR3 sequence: CASSQPGGPYEQYF. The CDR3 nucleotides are TGCGCCAGCAGCCAACCGGGGGGGCCCTACGAGCAGTACTTC.

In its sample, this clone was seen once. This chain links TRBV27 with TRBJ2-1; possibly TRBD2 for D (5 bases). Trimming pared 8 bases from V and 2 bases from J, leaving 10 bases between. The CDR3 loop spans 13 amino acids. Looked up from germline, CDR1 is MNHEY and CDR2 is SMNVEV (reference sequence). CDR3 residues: CASWTFPYNEQFF. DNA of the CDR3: TGTGCCAGCTGGACTTTCCCCTACAATGAGCAGTTCTTC.

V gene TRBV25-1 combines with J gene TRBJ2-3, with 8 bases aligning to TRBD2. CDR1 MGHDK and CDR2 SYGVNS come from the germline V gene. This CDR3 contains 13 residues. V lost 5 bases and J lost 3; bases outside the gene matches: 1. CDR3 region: CASSSGSTDTQYF. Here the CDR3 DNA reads TGTGCCAGCAGTAGCGGGAGTACAGATACGCAGTATTTT.

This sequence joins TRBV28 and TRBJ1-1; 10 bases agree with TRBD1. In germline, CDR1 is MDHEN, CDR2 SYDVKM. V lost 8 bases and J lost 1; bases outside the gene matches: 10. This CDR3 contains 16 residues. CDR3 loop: CASDLGTGVGNTEAFF. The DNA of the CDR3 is TGTGCCAGCGACCTCGGGACAGGGGTCGGGAACACTGAAGCTTTCTTT.

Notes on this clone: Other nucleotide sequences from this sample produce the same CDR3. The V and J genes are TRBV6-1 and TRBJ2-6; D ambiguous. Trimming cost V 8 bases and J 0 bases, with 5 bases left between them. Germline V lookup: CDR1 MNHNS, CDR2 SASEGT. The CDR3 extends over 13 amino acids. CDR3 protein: CASESSGANVLTF. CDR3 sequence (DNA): TGTGCCAGCGAAAGCTCTGGGGCCAACGTCCTGACTTTC.

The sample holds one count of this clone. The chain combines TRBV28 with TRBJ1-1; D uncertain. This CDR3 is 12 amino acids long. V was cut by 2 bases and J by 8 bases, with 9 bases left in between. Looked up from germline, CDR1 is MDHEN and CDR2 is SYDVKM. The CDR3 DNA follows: TGTGCCAGCAGTTTACGTCAGAGAGAAGCTTTCTTT. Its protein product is CASSLRQREAFF.

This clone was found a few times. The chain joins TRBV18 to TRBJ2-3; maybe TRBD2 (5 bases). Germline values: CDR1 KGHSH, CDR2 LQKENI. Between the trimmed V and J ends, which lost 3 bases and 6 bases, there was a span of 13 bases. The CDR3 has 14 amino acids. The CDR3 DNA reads TGTGCCAGCTCACCCGGAGGTGGCGGGGATACGCAGTATTTT. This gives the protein CASSPGGGGDTQYF.

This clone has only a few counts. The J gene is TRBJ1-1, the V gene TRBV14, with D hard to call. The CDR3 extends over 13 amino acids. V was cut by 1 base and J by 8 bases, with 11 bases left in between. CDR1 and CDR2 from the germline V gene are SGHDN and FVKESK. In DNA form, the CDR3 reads TGTGCCAGCAGCCAAGTTACCGGGAGAGAAGCTTTCTTT. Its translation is CASSQVTGREAFF. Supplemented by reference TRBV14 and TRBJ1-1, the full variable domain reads EAGVTQFPSHSVIEKGQTVTLRCDPISGHDNLYWYRRVMGKEIKFLLHFVKESKQDESGMPNNRFLAERTGGTYSTLKVQPAELEDSGVYFCASSQVTGREAFFGQGTRLTVV.

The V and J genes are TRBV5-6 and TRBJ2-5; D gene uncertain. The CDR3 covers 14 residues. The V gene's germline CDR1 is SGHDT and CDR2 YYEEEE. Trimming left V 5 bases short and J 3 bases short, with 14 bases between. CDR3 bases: TGTGCCAGCAGGACCACCGGGTCAGAAGAGACCCAGTACTTC. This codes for CASRTTGSEETQYF.

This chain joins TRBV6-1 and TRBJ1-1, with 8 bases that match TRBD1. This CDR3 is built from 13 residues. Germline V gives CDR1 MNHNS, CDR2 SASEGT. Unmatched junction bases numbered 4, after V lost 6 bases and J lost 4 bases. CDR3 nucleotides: TGTGCCAGCAGCGACAGGGGTCGCACTGAAGCTTTCTTT. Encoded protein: CASSDRGRTEAFF.

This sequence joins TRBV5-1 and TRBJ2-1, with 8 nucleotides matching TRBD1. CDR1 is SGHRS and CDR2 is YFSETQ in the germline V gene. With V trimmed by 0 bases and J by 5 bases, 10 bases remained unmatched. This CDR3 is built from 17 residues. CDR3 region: CASSLEDRQGSDNEQFF. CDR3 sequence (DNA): TGCGCCAGCAGCTTGGAGGACCGACAGGGGAGCGACAATGAGCAGTTCTTC.

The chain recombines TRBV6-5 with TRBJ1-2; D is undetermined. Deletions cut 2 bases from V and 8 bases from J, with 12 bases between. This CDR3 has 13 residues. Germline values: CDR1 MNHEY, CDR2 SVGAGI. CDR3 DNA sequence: TGTGCCAGCAGTTACGAAGTGGGAGGCGGCTACACCTTC. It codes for CASSYEVGGGYTF.

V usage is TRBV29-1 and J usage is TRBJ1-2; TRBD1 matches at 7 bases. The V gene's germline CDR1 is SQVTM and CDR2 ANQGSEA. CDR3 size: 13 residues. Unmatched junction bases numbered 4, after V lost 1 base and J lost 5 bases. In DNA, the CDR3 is TGCAGCGTTGAAGCAGGGGGGGATTATGGCTACACCTTC. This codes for CSVEAGGDYGYTF.

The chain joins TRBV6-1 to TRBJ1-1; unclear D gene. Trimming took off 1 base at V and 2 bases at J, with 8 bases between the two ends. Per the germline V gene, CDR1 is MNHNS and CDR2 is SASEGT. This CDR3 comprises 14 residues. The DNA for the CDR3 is TGTGCCAGCAGTGAAGTTCAGGTTAACACTGAAGCTTTCTTT. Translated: CASSEVQVNTEAFF.

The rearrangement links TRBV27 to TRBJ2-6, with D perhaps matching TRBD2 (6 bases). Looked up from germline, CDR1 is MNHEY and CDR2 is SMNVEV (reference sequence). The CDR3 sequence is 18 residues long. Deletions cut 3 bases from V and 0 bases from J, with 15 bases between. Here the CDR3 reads CASSFVLAAPSGANVLTF. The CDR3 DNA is TGTGCCAGCAGTTTTGTATTAGCGGCACCCTCTGGGGCCAACGTCCTGACTTTC.

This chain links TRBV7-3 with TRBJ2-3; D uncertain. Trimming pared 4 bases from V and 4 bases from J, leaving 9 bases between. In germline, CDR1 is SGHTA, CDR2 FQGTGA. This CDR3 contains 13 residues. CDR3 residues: CASSSNAADTQYF. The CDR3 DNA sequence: TGTGCCAGCAGCTCCAATGCGGCAGATACGCAGTATTTT.

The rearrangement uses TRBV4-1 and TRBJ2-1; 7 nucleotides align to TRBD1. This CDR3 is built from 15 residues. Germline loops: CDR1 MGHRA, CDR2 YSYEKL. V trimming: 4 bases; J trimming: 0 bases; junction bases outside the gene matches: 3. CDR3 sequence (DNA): TGCGCCAGCAGCCCCGGGACAGCCTCCTACAATGAGCAGTTCTTC. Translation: CASSPGTASYNEQFF.

The CDR3: CASSVGPGGEGSPLHF. In nucleotides, the CDR3 is TGTGCCAGCAGCGTTGGCCCGGGGGGCGAAGGTTCACCCCTCCACTTT. This chain links TRBV9 with TRBJ1-6, with D perhaps matching TRBD1 (6 bases). Germline V gene data show CDR1 as SGDLS and CDR2 as YYNGEE. V was trimmed by 2 bases and J by 9 bases, leaving 18 bases between them. The CDR3 has 16 amino acids.